These T cell receptor beta chains were read from a single sample in a study of cytomegalovirus exposure and HLA in healthy donors. Only in-frame clones appear in the TCRdb table, and some are missing; sequencing was by immunoSEQ multiplex PCR. The sample records 200,000 to 250,000 clones, approximately 80% being singletons. Specimen: PBMCs. The receptor source for this set is a woman aged 30 to 39 in good health and CMV-seropositive. Both conserved end residues are part of each CDR3. Fields, in order: D gene, clone size, J gene, V gene, CDR3 protein, CDR3 DNA. The D gene is left open where the match is weak. Where a row states a size, it is once, few, many or the class of an expanded clone; other rows omit it.

D gene: TRBD2
clone size: -
J gene: TRBJ2-1
V gene: TRBV4-1
CDR3 protein: CASSQGTSGSNEQFF
CDR3 DNA: TGCGCCAGCAGCCAAGGGACTAGCGGGAGCAATGAGCAGTTCTTC

D gene: -
clone size: -
J gene: TRBJ1-2
V gene: TRBV29-1
CDR3 protein: CSVVSSYGYTF
CDR3 DNA: TGCAGCGTTGTATCAAGCTATGGCTACACCTTC

D gene: TRBD1
clone size: -
J gene: TRBJ2-7
V gene: TRBV28
CDR3 protein: CASRRQGAYEQYF
CDR3 DNA: TGTGCCAGCAGGCGACAGGGGGCCTACGAGCAGTACTTC

D gene: -
clone size: -
J gene: TRBJ1-5
V gene: TRBV9
CDR3 protein: CASSVGSGRQPQHF
CDR3 DNA: TGTGCCAGCAGCGTAGGGTCAGGACGTCAGCCCCAGCATTTT

D gene: -
clone size: once
J gene: TRBJ1-3
V gene: TRBV11-2
CDR3 protein: CASSRLGGGGNTIYF
CDR3 DNA: TGTGCCAGCAGCCGCTTAGGGGGTGGTGGAAACACCATATATTTT

D gene: TRBD2
clone size: -
J gene: TRBJ2-3
V gene: TRBV7-9
CDR3 protein: CASIAGLAGASNTQYF
CDR3 DNA: TGTGCCAGCATCGCAGGACTAGCGGGAGCTAGTAATACGCAGTATTTT

D gene: TRBD1
clone size: -
J gene: TRBJ2-3
V gene: TRBV11-3
CDR3 protein: CASSETGFGTQYF
CDR3 DNA: TGTGCCAGCAGCGAGACAGGGTTCGGTACGCAGTATTTT

D gene: TRBD1
clone size: -
J gene: TRBJ2-1
V gene: TRBV30
CDR3 protein: CAWRGQGYNEQFF
CDR3 DNA: TGTGCCTGGAGAGGACAGGGCTACAATGAGCAGTTCTTC

D gene: -
clone size: -
J gene: TRBJ1-1
V gene: TRBV7-8
CDR3 protein: CASSLGWGVGAEAFF
CDR3 DNA: TGTGCCAGCAGCTTAGGTTGGGGGGTAGGGGCTGAAGCTTTCTTT

D gene: -
clone size: -
J gene: TRBJ1-5
V gene: TRBV7-7
CDR3 protein: CARRRGHDQPQHF
CDR3 DNA: TGTGCTAGGAGGCGGGGGCATGATCAGCCCCAGCATTTT

D gene: TRBD2
clone size: -
J gene: TRBJ2-1
V gene: TRBV29-1
CDR3 protein: CSEKGRLAINEQFF
CDR3 DNA: TGCAGCGAGAAGGGGAGACTAGCGATAAATGAGCAGTTCTTC

D gene: TRBD1
clone size: -
J gene: TRBJ2-7
V gene: TRBV13
CDR3 protein: CASSPRQGVGYEQYF
CDR3 DNA: TGTGCCAGCAGCCCTCGACAGGGGGTGGGCTACGAGCAGTACTTC

D gene: -
clone size: -
J gene: TRBJ1-2
V gene: TRBV6-1
CDR3 protein: CASSESAYGYTF
CDR3 DNA: TGTGCCAGCAGTGAATCCGCTTATGGCTACACCTTC

D gene: -
clone size: -
J gene: TRBJ1-2
V gene: TRBV4-3
CDR3 protein: CASSQDRPGIGYGYTF
CDR3 DNA: TGCGCCAGCAGCCAAGATCGGCCGGGCATCGGCTATGGCTACACCTTC

D gene: -
clone size: -
J gene: TRBJ1-1
V gene: TRBV6-5
CDR3 protein: CASSPGTGNTEAFF
CDR3 DNA: TGTGCCAGCAGCCCCGGGACGGGGAACACTGAAGCTTTCTTT

D gene: TRBD2
clone size: few
J gene: TRBJ2-7
V gene: TRBV27
CDR3 protein: CASRTSGSYEQYF
CDR3 DNA: TGTGCCAGCAGGACTAGCGGGAGTTACGAGCAGTACTTC

D gene: -
clone size: -
J gene: TRBJ2-3
V gene: TRBV6-1
CDR3 protein: CASSEVPGHTDTQYF
CDR3 DNA: TGTGCCAGCAGTGAAGTACCCGGCCACACAGATACGCAGTATTTT

D gene: -
clone size: -
J gene: TRBJ2-7
V gene: TRBV2
CDR3 protein: CASSEDRSSYEQYF
CDR3 DNA: TGTGCCAGCAGTGAAGACCGGAGCTCCTACGAGCAGTACTTC

D gene: -
clone size: few
J gene: TRBJ1-2
V gene: TRBV5-1
CDR3 protein: CASSFNRDGGYTF
CDR3 DNA: TGCGCCAGCAGCTTTAACAGGGATGGCGGCTACACCTTC

D gene: TRBD2
clone size: -
J gene: TRBJ2-3
V gene: TRBV5-1
CDR3 protein: CASSLGTRTDTQYF
CDR3 DNA: TGCGCCAGCAGCTTGGGGACTAGGACTGATACGCAGTATTTT

D gene: -
clone size: -
J gene: TRBJ2-7
V gene: TRBV30
CDR3 protein: CAWDGEPSSYEQYF
CDR3 DNA: TGTGCCTGGGACGGGGAACCAAGCTCCTACGAGCAGTACTTC

D gene: -
clone size: -
J gene: TRBJ2-1
V gene: TRBV11-1
CDR3 protein: CASSSRTENEQFF
CDR3 DNA: TGTGCCAGCAGCTCCCGGACAGAAAATGAGCAGTTCTTC

D gene: -
clone size: -
J gene: TRBJ2-5
V gene: TRBV11-2
CDR3 protein: CASSFPTGRFYF
CDR3 DNA: TGTGCCAGCAGCTTCCCCACAGGGAGGTTCTACTTC

D gene: TRBD1
clone size: -
J gene: TRBJ2-5
V gene: TRBV27
CDR3 protein: CASSGTGNQETQYF
CDR3 DNA: TGTGCCAGCAGTGGGACAGGGAACCAAGAGACCCAGTACTTC

D gene: -
clone size: -
J gene: TRBJ1-2
V gene: TRBV19
CDR3 protein: CASSIVPGDYGYTF
CDR3 DNA: TGTGCCAGTAGTATAGTACCGGGAGACTATGGCTACACCTTC

D gene: -
clone size: -
J gene: TRBJ2-7
V gene: TRBV10-3
CDR3 protein: CAISESSESEQYF
CDR3 DNA: TGTGCCATCAGTGAGTCTTCTGAAAGCGAGCAGTACTTC

D gene: -
clone size: -
J gene: TRBJ2-4
V gene: TRBV29-1
CDR3 protein: CSSSQGAKNIQYF
CDR3 DNA: TGCAGCTCCTCCCAGGGAGCCAAAAACATTCAGTACTTC

D gene: -
clone size: -
J gene: TRBJ1-1
V gene: TRBV29-1
CDR3 protein: CSAEQGRNTEAFF
CDR3 DNA: TGCAGCGCTGAACAGGGCCGGAACACTGAAGCTTTCTTT

D gene: TRBD1
clone size: -
J gene: TRBJ1-4
V gene: TRBV2
CDR3 protein: CASSEAEQGAGEKLFF
CDR3 DNA: TGTGCCAGCAGTGAAGCGGAACAGGGGGCAGGTGAAAAACTGTTTTTT

D gene: -
clone size: -
J gene: TRBJ2-3
V gene: TRBV4-2
CDR3 protein: CASSQDLRITDTQYF
CDR3 DNA: TGTGCCAGCAGCCAAGATCTCCGGATCACAGATACGCAGTATTTT

D gene: TRBD2
clone size: -
J gene: TRBJ2-2
V gene: TRBV7-3
CDR3 protein: CASSPGLAGARRGGELFF
CDR3 DNA: TGTGCCAGCAGCCCGGGACTAGCGGGAGCACGAAGGGGCGGGGAGCTGTTTTTT

D gene: -
clone size: -
J gene: TRBJ2-3
V gene: TRBV13
CDR3 protein: CASSEYGARTTDTQYF
CDR3 DNA: TGTGCCAGCAGCGAATATGGCGCACGGACCACAGATACGCAGTATTTT

D gene: TRBD1
clone size: -
J gene: TRBJ1-4
V gene: TRBV5-1
CDR3 protein: CASSLRTGTFGKLFF
CDR3 DNA: TGCGCCAGCAGCTTGAGGACAGGGACTTTTGGGAAACTGTTTTTT

D gene: -
clone size: -
J gene: TRBJ2-5
V gene: TRBV7-2
CDR3 protein: CASSFRPGFQETQYF
CDR3 DNA: TGTGCCAGCAGCTTTAGGCCCGGATTTCAAGAGACCCAGTACTTC

D gene: TRBD1
clone size: -
J gene: TRBJ1-2
V gene: TRBV7-9
CDR3 protein: CASRRMKDRVYYGYTF
CDR3 DNA: TGTGCCAGCAGGCGAATGAAAGACAGGGTGTACTATGGCTACACCTTC

D gene: -
clone size: -
J gene: TRBJ2-3
V gene: TRBV5-4
CDR3 protein: CASSPPGAGGDTQYF
CDR3 DNA: TGTGCCAGCAGCCCCCCGGGGGCGGGTGGAGATACGCAGTATTTT

D gene: -
clone size: -
J gene: TRBJ2-3
V gene: TRBV7-9
CDR3 protein: CASSPIADTQYF
CDR3 DNA: TGTGCCAGCAGCCCCATAGCAGATACGCAGTATTTT

D gene: TRBD2
clone size: -
J gene: TRBJ2-1
V gene: TRBV11-2
CDR3 protein: CASSVRLAGAKDNEQFF
CDR3 DNA: TGTGCCAGCAGCGTTCGACTAGCGGGAGCTAAGGACAATGAGCAGTTCTTC

D gene: -
clone size: -
J gene: TRBJ2-1
V gene: TRBV29-1
CDR3 protein: CSVESGYNEQFF
CDR3 DNA: TGCAGCGTTGAATCGGGATACAATGAGCAGTTCTTC

D gene: -
clone size: -
J gene: TRBJ1-1
V gene: TRBV27
CDR3 protein: CASSSHPGTADAFF
CDR3 DNA: TGTGCCAGCAGTTCACACCCCGGGACGGCTGACGCTTTCTTT

D gene: TRBD1
clone size: -
J gene: TRBJ1-4
V gene: TRBV6-5
CDR3 protein: CASSYTSGGKLFF
CDR3 DNA: TGTGCCAGCAGTTACACCTCAGGGGGAAAACTGTTTTTT

D gene: -
clone size: -
J gene: TRBJ2-2
V gene: TRBV27
CDR3 protein: CASSSSNTGELFF
CDR3 DNA: TGTGCCAGCAGCTCGTCGAACACCGGGGAGCTGTTTTTT

D gene: -
clone size: -
J gene: TRBJ1-2
V gene: TRBV6-5
CDR3 protein: CASSTGTNYGYTF
CDR3 DNA: TGTGCCAGCAGCACGGGAACTAACTATGGCTACACCTTC

D gene: TRBD1
clone size: -
J gene: TRBJ1-3
V gene: TRBV7-6
CDR3 protein: CASSATGTANTIYF
CDR3 DNA: TGTGCCAGCAGCGCCACCGGGACAGCAAACACCATATATTTT

D gene: TRBD2
clone size: once
J gene: TRBJ2-5
V gene: TRBV27
CDR3 protein: CASSFGGTSGSGVETQYF
CDR3 DNA: TGTGCCAGCAGTTTTGGAGGGACTAGCGGGAGCGGGGTGGAGACCCAGTACTTC

D gene: TRBD2
clone size: -
J gene: TRBJ2-1
V gene: TRBV29-1
CDR3 protein: CSVEGSGSDWNEQFF
CDR3 DNA: TGCAGCGTGGAGGGGAGCGGGAGTGATTGGAATGAGCAGTTCTTC

D gene: -
clone size: few
J gene: TRBJ2-2
V gene: TRBV30
CDR3 protein: CAWIRGEVGELFF
CDR3 DNA: TGTGCCTGGATTCGGGGTGAGGTCGGGGAGCTGTTTTTT

D gene: TRBD1
clone size: -
J gene: TRBJ2-7
V gene: TRBV9
CDR3 protein: CASSPGQALRFSYEQYF
CDR3 DNA: TGTGCCAGCAGCCCCGGACAGGCCTTACGATTCTCCTACGAGCAGTACTTC

D gene: TRBD1
clone size: -
J gene: TRBJ2-2
V gene: TRBV9
CDR3 protein: CASSVALQGTGELFF
CDR3 DNA: TGTGCCAGCAGCGTAGCGTTACAGGGGACCGGGGAGCTGTTTTTT

D gene: -
clone size: -
J gene: TRBJ2-1
V gene: TRBV6-1
CDR3 protein: CASSLQDTEFF
CDR3 DNA: TGTGCCAGCAGCCTACAGGACACGGAGTTCTTC

D gene: -
clone size: few
J gene: TRBJ2-1
V gene: TRBV11-1
CDR3 protein: CASTRRALHEDEQFF
CDR3 DNA: TGTGCCAGCACCCGGAGAGCACTACACGAGGATGAGCAGTTCTTC

D gene: -
clone size: -
J gene: TRBJ2-1
V gene: TRBV20-1
CDR3 protein: CSAPKMGEQFF
CDR3 DNA: TGCAGTGCCCCCAAGATGGGTGAGCAGTTCTTC

D gene: TRBD2
clone size: -
J gene: TRBJ2-1
V gene: TRBV27
CDR3 protein: CASSLASGSPYNEQFF
CDR3 DNA: TGTGCCAGCAGTTTGGCTAGCGGGAGCCCCTACAATGAGCAGTTCTTC

D gene: TRBD2
clone size: -
J gene: TRBJ2-1
V gene: TRBV18
CDR3 protein: CASSQGLAESNEQFF
CDR3 DNA: TGTGCCAGCTCACAGGGACTAGCGGAATCCAATGAGCAGTTCTTC

D gene: TRBD2
clone size: -
J gene: TRBJ2-5
V gene: TRBV9
CDR3 protein: CASSVQAGQETQYF
CDR3 DNA: TGTGCCAGCAGCGTCCAAGCGGGACAAGAGACCCAGTACTTC